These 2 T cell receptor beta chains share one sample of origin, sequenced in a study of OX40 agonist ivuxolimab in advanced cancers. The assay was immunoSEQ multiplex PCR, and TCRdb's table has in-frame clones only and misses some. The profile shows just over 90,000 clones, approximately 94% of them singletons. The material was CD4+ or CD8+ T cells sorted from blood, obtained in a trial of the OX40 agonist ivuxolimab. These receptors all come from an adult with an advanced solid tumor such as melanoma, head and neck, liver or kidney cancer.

In nucleotides, the CDR3 is TGTGCCAGCAGTCACAGGGTCTTAGGGGATAGCAATCAGCCCCAGCATTTT. It yields the protein CASSHRVLGDSNQPQHF. This chain links TRBV2 with TRBJ1-5; possibly TRBD1 for D (6 bases). Germline V gives CDR1 SNHLY, CDR2 FYNNEI. Trimming took 5 bases from V and 0 from J, leaving 17 bases between them. The CDR3 spans 17 residues. Complete variable domain (other parts from reference TRBV2 and TRBJ1-5): EPEVTQTPSHQVTQMGQEVILRCVPISNHLYFYWYRQILGQKVEFLVSFYNNEISEKSEIFDDQFSVERPDGSNFTLKIRSTKLEDSAMYFCASSHRVLGDSNQPQHFGDGTRLSIL.

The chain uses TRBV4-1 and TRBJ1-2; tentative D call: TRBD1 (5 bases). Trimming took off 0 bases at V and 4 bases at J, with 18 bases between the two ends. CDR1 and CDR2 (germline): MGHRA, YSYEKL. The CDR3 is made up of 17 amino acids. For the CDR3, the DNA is TGCGCCAGCAGCCAAGATTCCCCGGCAGGGCTATTCTATGGCTACACCTTC. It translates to CASSQDSPAGLFYGYTF.